Listed here are 21 T cell receptor beta chains from one sample, sequenced in a study of cytomegalovirus exposure and HLA in healthy donors. With 60 Vbeta and 13 Jbeta primers, the PCR was carried out. The repertoire was sequenced with immunoSEQ multiplex PCR; TCRdb's copy has only in-frame clones and lacks some. The table shows some 100,000 clones, with 77% occurring only once. Source material: PBMCs. These receptor sequences come from a man aged 40-55 years in good health and CMV-seropositive.

The V gene is TRBV18, the J gene TRBJ2-3, with TRBD1 identical over 7 bases. The germline CDR1 and CDR2 sequences are KGHSH and LQKENI. After removal of 3 bases from V and 1 base from J, the junction contained 10 bases not matched to a gene. There are 17 residues in the CDR3. The CDR3 loop is CASSPRQRQGGTDTQYF. The CDR3 nucleotides read TGTGCCAGCTCACCGCGCCAAAGACAGGGAGGCACAGATACGCAGTATTTT.

The rearrangement uses TRBV7-8 and TRBJ2-3, with D possibly being TRBD2 (6 bases). The CDR3 is 16 amino acids. The V end was cut by 5 bases, the J end by 0 bases, with 15 bases between. CDR1 is SGHVS, CDR2 FQNEAQ, per germline. The CDR3 here is CASSPGGVWSTDTQYF. The CDR3 DNA sequence: TGTGCCAGCAGCCCAGGAGGGGTTTGGAGCACAGATACGCAGTATTTT.

This clone was counted a single time. V gene TRBV6-5 combines with J gene TRBJ1-2; 7 nucleotides align to TRBD1. The CDR3 is 15 amino acids. Germline V gives CDR1 MNHEY, CDR2 SVGAGI. Trimming removed 7 bases from V and 8 bases from J; junction bases left unmatched: 16. Here the CDR3 reads CASKPDRVFGEGYTF. Written as DNA, the CDR3 is TGTGCCAGCAAACCCGACAGGGTTTTTGGGGAAGGCTACACCTTC.

The chain uses TRBV18 and TRBJ1-1; no firm D call. Per the germline V gene, CDR1 is KGHSH and CDR2 is LQKENI. V lost 2 bases and J 3 bases, leaving 10 bases between the germline ends. This CDR3 contains 14 residues. In DNA form, the CDR3 reads TGTGCCAGCTCACCATCCAGTCTCCACACTGAAGCTTTCTTT. Its protein is CASSPSSLHTEAFF.

Turning to this clone: Within the sample, other DNA sequences also encode this same CDR3. J is TRBJ2-3 and V is TRBV19; 13 bases agree with TRBD2. V gave up 0 bases and J gave up 2 bases; unmatched junction bases: 14. This CDR3 has 21 residues. Germline V lookup: CDR1 LNHDA, CDR2 SQIVND (reference sequence). CDR3 nucleotide sequence: TGTGCCAGTAGTATAGATTTCCGACTAGCGGGGGGCGGAGACGTCACAGATACGCAGTATTTT. This encodes CASSIDFRLAGGGDVTDTQYF.

The chain carries TRBV4-2 and TRBJ2-3; 15 bases are shared with TRBD2. The ends lost 1 base at V and 4 bases at J; junction bases unmatched: 0. CDR1 LGHNA and CDR2 YNFKEQ come from the germline V gene. The CDR3 is 16 residues long. CDR3 protein: CASSQGTSGGADTQYF. The CDR3 region has the DNA TGTGCCAGCAGCCAAGGGACTAGCGGGGGGGCAGATACGCAGTATTTT.

The rearrangement uses TRBV28 and TRBJ2-7; D unresolved. Deletions cut 5 bases from V and 3 bases from J, with 5 bases between. The CDR3 sequence is 11 residues long. The germline V gene encodes CDR1 MDHEN and CDR2 SYDVKM. CDR3 in DNA: TGTGCCAGCAGTCGTATCTACGAGCAGTACTTC. Amino acids: CASSRIYEQYF.

The chain carries TRBV7-6 and TRBJ2-5, with TRBD2 matching over 16 bases. The CDR3 is 18 residues long. J lost 0 bases, V lost 7 bases, and 8 bases had no gene match. In germline, CDR1 is SGHVS, CDR2 FNYEAQ. The CDR3 is CASTSGTSGGDNQETQYF. CDR3 sequence (DNA): TGTGCCAGCACCTCTGGGACTAGCGGGGGGGACAACCAAGAGACCCAGTACTTC.

The V and J genes are TRBV6-1 and TRBJ1-2; D not certain. Trimming took off 8 bases at V and 0 bases at J, with 7 bases between the two ends. Germline assignment: CDR1 MNHNS and CDR2 SASEGT. This CDR3 is built from 12 residues. CDR3 nucleotides: TGTGCCAGCTCGGGAGCTAACTATGGCTACACCTTC. Translation: CASSGANYGYTF.

The chain has TRBV27 and TRBJ2-6, with a weak D call TRBD1 (6 bases). V was shortened by 2 bases and J by 4 bases, with 15 bases between the two germline ends. CDR3 length equals 17 residues. The germline CDR1 and CDR2 sequences are MNHEY and SMNVEV (reference sequence). In DNA form, the CDR3 reads TGTGCCAGCAGTTTAGCCTCAGGGGTGAGGGGGGCCAACGTCCTGACTTTC. It is translated as CASSLASGVRGANVLTF.

The chain uses TRBV2 and TRBJ1-1; maybe TRBD1 (5 bases). Germline-derived CDR1 and CDR2 are SNHLY and FYNNEI. The CDR3 covers 14 residues. V was trimmed by 6 bases and J by 0 bases, leaving 11 bases between them. Here the CDR3 DNA reads TGTGCCAGCAGGGGGGAGGGATTGAACACTGAAGCTTTCTTT. The encoded protein is CASRGEGLNTEAFF.

Concerning this clone itself: The junction and the germline gene differ at one end; a read error may be behind it. This chain joins TRBV2 and TRBJ2-6; TRBD1 matches 8 bases. The CDR3 sequence is 15 residues long. Germline values: CDR1 SNHLY, CDR2 FYNNEI. The CDR3 spells CAVRDRSSGANGLTF. CDR3 nucleotide sequence: TGTGCCGTCCGGGACAGGAGCTCTGGGGCCAACGGCCTGACTTTC.

The chain carries TRBV28 and TRBJ1-5, with TRBD1 as a possible D gene (5 bases). V lost 6 bases, J lost 0 bases, and 12 bases lay in between. The CDR3 extends over 15 amino acids. CDR1 and CDR2 (germline): MDHEN, SYDVKM. In DNA form, the CDR3 reads TGTGCCAGCAGGTTCAGGGATTTTAGCAATCAGCCCCAGCATTTT. Translated, it gives CASRFRDFSNQPQHF. Full variable domain (rest looked up from reference TRBV28 and TRBJ1-5): DVKVTQSSRYLVKRTGEKVFLECVQDMDHENMFWYRQDPGLGLRLIYFSYDVKMKEKGDIPEGYSVSREKKERFSLILESASTNQTSMYLCASRFRDFSNQPQHFGDGTRLSIL.

The genes are TRBV9 and TRBJ2-2, with D unresolved. The CDR3 sequence is 13 residues long. V lost 4 bases to trimming and J lost 6 bases, with 10 bases between them. Germline values: CDR1 SGDLS, CDR2 YYNGEE. CDR3 DNA sequence: TGTGCCAGCAGCCCTTCCGGTTCCGGGGAGCTGTTTTTT. As protein: CASSPSGSGELFF.

This clone was counted a few times. The chain employs TRBV7-9 and TRBJ2-3, with D perhaps matching TRBD1 (5 bases). V dropped 2 bases and J dropped 4 bases, with 19 bases sitting between them. The CDR3 contains 17 residues. Germline V gene sequence: CDR1 SEHNR, CDR2 FQNEAQ (reference sequence). CDR3 DNA: TGTGCCAGCAGCTTATATGGAATCGGACGCAGGGCAGATACGCAGTATTTT. Amino acids: CASSLYGIGRRADTQYF. Full variable domain (rest looked up from reference TRBV7-9 and TRBJ2-3): DTGVSQNPRHKITKRGQNVTFRCDPISEHNRLYWYRQTLGQGPEFLTYFQNEAQLEKSRLLSDRFSAERPKGSFSTLEIQRTEQGDSAMYLCASSLYGIGRRADTQYFGPGTRLTVL.

The sample holds a few counts of this clone. The chain combines TRBV11-1 with TRBJ2-7; 11 bases are a match to TRBD1. The CDR3 totals 14 residues. Germline V gene lookup returns CDR1 SGHAT and CDR2 FQDESV (reference sequence). V was clipped by 6 bases and J by 4 bases; unmatched bases: 5. The CDR3 protein is CASRRDRGGYEQYF. In nucleotides, the CDR3 is TGTGCCAGCAGGCGGGACAGGGGGGGTTACGAGCAGTACTTC.

The CDR3 DNA reads TGTGCCAGCAGTCCTTGGACATCCTTCTACGAGCAGTACTTC. Protein product: CASSPWTSFYEQYF. The chain is built from TRBV2 and TRBJ2-7, with D possibly being TRBD1 (5 bases). V was cut by 5 bases and J by 3 bases, with 14 bases left in between. The CDR3 is 14 residues long. The germline gives CDR1 SNHLY, CDR2 FYNNEI.

The rearrangement links TRBV5-1 to TRBJ2-7, with TRBD1 identical over 7 bases. With 3 bases clipped from V and 3 bases from J, the junction kept 6 bases outside the gene matches. The CDR3 has 14 amino acids. In germline, CDR1 is SGHRS, CDR2 YFSETQ. The CDR3 is CASSSGQNYYEQYF. The CDR3 coding sequence is TGCGCCAGCAGCTCGGGACAGAACTACTACGAGCAGTACTTC.

This sequence joins TRBV7-8 and TRBJ1-2, with D unresolved. V was pared by 1 base and J by 0 bases, with 9 bases between. CDR1 and CDR2 from the germline V gene are SGHVS and FQNEAQ. The CDR3 is made up of 15 amino acids. This chain's CDR3 is CASSLVSGANYGYTF. In DNA, the CDR3 is TGTGCCAGCAGCTTAGTCAGCGGGGCTAACTATGGCTACACCTTC.

Remarks on this clone: The junction does not match germline at one end; this may be a read error. The rearrangement uses TRBV5-4 and TRBJ2-3; 7 bases match TRBD1. The CDR3 is 15 residues long. Germline CDR1 SGHNT, CDR2 YYREEE (reference sequence). CDR3 loop: CASSWTGVNIDPQYF. The DNA for the CDR3 is TGTGCCAGCAGCTGGACAGGCGTAAACATAGATCCGCAGTATTTT.

The chain links TRBV11-3 to TRBJ2-5; D ambiguous. V lost 2 bases, J lost 2 bases, and 6 bases lay in between. Germline values: CDR1 SGHNT, CDR2 YENEEA. This CDR3 is 13 amino acids long. This chain's CDR3 is CASSLSRQETQYF. CDR3 bases: TGTGCCAGCAGCTTATCCAGACAAGAGACCCAGTACTTC.